A single T cell receptor (beta chain) is shown here with its context. The sample originates from a study of CD8 T cells in Susac syndrome. Treatment-naive patients with stable or active relapsing-remitting disease were the multiple sclerosis controls. The CDR3 extends over 15 amino acids. From germline, CDR1 is SQVTM and CDR2 ANQGSEA. Reverse transcription used roughly 0.5 to 1 ug RNA and random hexamers. Across 54 Vbeta and 13 Jbeta, immunoSEQ multiplex PCR amplified TCR beta CDR3. TCRdb reprocessed the immunoSEQ multiplex PCR reads with MiXCR, giving one entry per CDR3 protein. This table holds about 140,000 distinct CDR3 sequences, approximately 95% found once.

The chain couples TRBV29-1 to TRBJ2-5, with TRBD2 matching 11 bases. Sequences were obtained from CD4+ T cells from PBMCs. This receptor was obtained from a human donor with multiple sclerosis. CDR3 in DNA: TGCAGTACTAGCGGGGGCTGGTCGAAGCAAGAGACCCAGTACTTC. This translates into CSTSGGWSKQETQYF.